This entry is about one T cell receptor beta chain. Its cognate antigen is unknown. The sample comes from a study of T cell responses to AZD1222 COVID-19 vaccine. Overall study context: Whether given at about 4 or about 12 weeks, second doses were pooled.

Clones were sequenced by immunoSEQ multiplex PCR, and TCRdb holds only the in-frame ones, with some missing. The sample includes some 200,000 clones, more than 80% seen only once; the top ten take under 7.5%. The CDR3 has 13 residues. The germline V and J ends were trimmed by 1 base and 3 bases, with 7 bases remaining between them. Germline V lookup: CDR1 SGHRS, CDR2 YFSETQ. The study, taken as a whole, reports: After the peak T cell response, and only then, were repertoires sampled. Donors were chiefly white British, with a greater number of females, and clonal diversity was perhaps underestimated.

The material was peripheral blood, obtained on day 0 of AZD1222 vaccination. This clonotype was sampled from an adult in good health. The chain has TRBV5-1 and TRBJ1-1; no firm D call. The CDR3 DNA reads TGCGCCAGCAGCTTGTTGGGTGACACTGAAGCTTTCTTT. Its protein is CASSLLGDTEAFF.